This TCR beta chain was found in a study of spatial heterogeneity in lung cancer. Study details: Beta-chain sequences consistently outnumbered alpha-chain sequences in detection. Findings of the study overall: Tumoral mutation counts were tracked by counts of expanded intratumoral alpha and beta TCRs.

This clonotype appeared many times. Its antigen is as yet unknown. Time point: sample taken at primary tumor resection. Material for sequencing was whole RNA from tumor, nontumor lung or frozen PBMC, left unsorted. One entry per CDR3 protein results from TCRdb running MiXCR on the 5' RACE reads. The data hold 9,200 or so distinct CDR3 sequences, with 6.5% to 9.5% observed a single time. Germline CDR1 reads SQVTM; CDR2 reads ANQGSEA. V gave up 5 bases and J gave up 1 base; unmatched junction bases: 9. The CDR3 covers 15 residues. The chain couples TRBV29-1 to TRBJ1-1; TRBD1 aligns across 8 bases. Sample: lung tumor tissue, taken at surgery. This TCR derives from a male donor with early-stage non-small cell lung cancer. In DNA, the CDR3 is TGCAGCGTTTTGGGGACAGGAGGGACGAACACTGAAGCTTTCTTT. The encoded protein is CSVLGTGGTNTEAFF. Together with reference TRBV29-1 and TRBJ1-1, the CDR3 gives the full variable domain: SAVISQKPSRDICQRGTSLTIQCQVDSQVTMMFWYRQQPGQSLTLIATANQGSEATYESGFVIDKFPISRPNLTFSTLTVSNMSPEDSSIYLCSVLGTGGTNTEAFFGQGTRLTVV.